This entry features one T cell receptor (beta chain) sequence. This CDR3 is 15 amino acids long. CDR1 is LGHNT and CDR2 is FRNRAP in the germline V gene. The junction had 9 bases not matched to a gene; V was cut back by 5 bases and J by 5 bases. These data belong to a study of blood T cell repertoires in COVID-19. Study details: Acute and convalescent COVID-19 specimens originated in the United States, Italy and Spain.

Per the original data handling: The authors estimated nucleated cell counts from reference gene primer amplification. Data came from immunoSEQ multiplex PCR; TCRdb stores just in-frame clones and leaves some out. V and J calls and clone size are copied from that table; D and trimming were computed from the DNA. The sample contains about 270,000 clones, around 93% of which appear only once. Living in 24 US areas, the participants were between roughly 18 and 95 years of age. Before they entered the study, exposed participants had met a COVID-19 case within 2 weeks. Sequenced sample: PBMCs or T cells enriched from blood (not recorded which). This chain uses TRBV12-5 with TRBJ1-1; 9 positions agree with TRBD1. This clonotype was sampled from a middle-aged man who had been exposed to COVID-19. The CDR3: CASGPLDRGVTEAFF. The CDR3, as DNA: TGTGCTAGTGGTCCCCTCGACAGGGGGGTTACTGAAGCTTTCTTT.